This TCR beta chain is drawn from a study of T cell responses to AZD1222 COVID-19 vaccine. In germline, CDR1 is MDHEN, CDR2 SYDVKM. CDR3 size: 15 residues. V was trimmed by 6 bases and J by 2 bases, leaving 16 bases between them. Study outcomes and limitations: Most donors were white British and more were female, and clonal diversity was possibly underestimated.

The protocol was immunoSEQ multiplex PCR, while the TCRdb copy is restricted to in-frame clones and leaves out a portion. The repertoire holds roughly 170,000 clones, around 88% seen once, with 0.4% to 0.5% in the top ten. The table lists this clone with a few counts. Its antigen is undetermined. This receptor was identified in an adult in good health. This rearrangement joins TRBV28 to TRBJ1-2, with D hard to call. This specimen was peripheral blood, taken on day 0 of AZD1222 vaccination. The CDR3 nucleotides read TGTGCCAGCAGACAAGGCGGACCTGGGAACTATGGCTACACCTTC. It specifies CASRQGGPGNYGYTF.